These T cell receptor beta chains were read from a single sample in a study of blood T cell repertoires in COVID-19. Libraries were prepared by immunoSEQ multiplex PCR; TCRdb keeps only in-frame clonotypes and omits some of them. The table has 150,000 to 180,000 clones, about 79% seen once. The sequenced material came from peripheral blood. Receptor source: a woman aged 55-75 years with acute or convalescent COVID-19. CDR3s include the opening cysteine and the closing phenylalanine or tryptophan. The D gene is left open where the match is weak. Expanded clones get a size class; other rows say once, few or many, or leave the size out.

CDR3aa: CASSHTGVQPQHF
CDR3nt: TGTGCCAGCAGTCACACAGGGGTTCAGCCCCAGCATTTT
abundance: .
j_gene: TRBJ1-5
d_gene: TRBD1
v_gene: TRBV27

CDR3aa: CATGRAYQETQYF
CDR3nt: TGTGCCACGGGCAGGGCGTACCAAGAGACCCAGTACTTC
abundance: .
j_gene: TRBJ2-5
d_gene: .
v_gene: TRBV19

CDR3aa: CASSRSGTGQPQHF
CDR3nt: TGTGCCAGTAGTCGGTCAGGGACTGGACAGCCCCAGCATTTT
abundance: .
j_gene: TRBJ1-5
d_gene: .
v_gene: TRBV19

CDR3aa: CASSALAGAGETQYF
CDR3nt: TGTGCCAGCAGCGCACTAGCGGGGGCGGGGGAGACCCAGTACTTC
abundance: .
j_gene: TRBJ2-5
d_gene: TRBD2
v_gene: TRBV3-1/TRBV3-2

CDR3aa: CASRREGSEKLFF
CDR3nt: TGTGCCAGCAGGAGGGAAGGGAGTGAAAAACTGTTTTTT
abundance: .
j_gene: TRBJ1-4
d_gene: .
v_gene: TRBV28

CDR3aa: CASTEHGRANTEAFF
CDR3nt: TGTGCCAGCACTGAACACGGCAGGGCGAACACTGAAGCTTTCTTT
abundance: .
j_gene: TRBJ1-1
d_gene: .
v_gene: TRBV19

CDR3aa: CASSYIKTGGAWGNQPQHF
CDR3nt: TGTGCCAGCAGCTACATTAAGACAGGGGGCGCGTGGGGGAATCAGCCCCAGCATTTT
abundance: once
j_gene: TRBJ1-5
d_gene: TRBD1
v_gene: TRBV7-9

CDR3aa: CASSLTAGLNTEAFF
CDR3nt: TGTGCCAGCAGCTTAACCGCAGGGTTGAACACTGAAGCTTTCTTT
abundance: .
j_gene: TRBJ1-1
d_gene: .
v_gene: TRBV7-9

CDR3aa: CASSLVGPGQDQPQHF
CDR3nt: TGTGCCAGCAGTCTCGTGGGCCCTGGGCAGGATCAGCCCCAGCATTTT
abundance: .
j_gene: TRBJ1-5
d_gene: .
v_gene: TRBV27

CDR3aa: CASSSMGSSSGNTIYF
CDR3nt: TGTGCCAGCAGCTCCATGGGCTCGAGCTCTGGAAACACCATATATTTT
abundance: .
j_gene: TRBJ1-3
d_gene: .
v_gene: TRBV7-8

CDR3aa: CASSESHSNPYNEQFF
CDR3nt: TGTGCCAGCAGTGAATCCCACAGTAATCCCTACAATGAGCAGTTCTTC
abundance: .
j_gene: TRBJ2-1
d_gene: .
v_gene: TRBV6-1

CDR3aa: CAISESMASGGYNEQFF
CDR3nt: TGTGCCATCAGTGAGTCGATGGCTAGCGGGGGATACAATGAGCAGTTCTTC
abundance: few
j_gene: TRBJ2-1
d_gene: TRBD2
v_gene: TRBV10-3

CDR3aa: CASRPGQGNEKLFF
CDR3nt: TGTGCCAGCAGGCCGGGACAGGGTAATGAAAAACTGTTTTTT
abundance: once
j_gene: TRBJ1-4
d_gene: TRBD1
v_gene: TRBV2

CDR3aa: CASSLGTGGNSPLHF
CDR3nt: TGTGCCAGCAGCTTAGGCACAGGAGGGAATTCACCCCTCCACTTT
abundance: .
j_gene: TRBJ1-6
d_gene: .
v_gene: TRBV13

CDR3aa: CATSDRSGDTYNEQFF
CDR3nt: TGTGCCACCAGTGATAGAAGCGGGGACACCTACAATGAGCAGTTCTTC
abundance: .
j_gene: TRBJ2-1
d_gene: .
v_gene: TRBV24-1

CDR3aa: CASSEPGQGTDTQYF
CDR3nt: TGCGCCAGCAGTGAGCCGGGACAGGGGACAGATACGCAGTATTTT
abundance: .
j_gene: TRBJ2-3
d_gene: TRBD1
v_gene: TRBV10-1

CDR3aa: CAWRLAGRSTDTQYF
CDR3nt: TGTGCCTGGAGGCTAGCGGGGCGCAGCACAGATACGCAGTATTTT
abundance: .
j_gene: TRBJ2-3
d_gene: TRBD2
v_gene: TRBV30

CDR3aa: CASSQDTQIYGYTF
CDR3nt: TGTGCCAGCAGCCAAGATACACAGATTTATGGCTACACCTTC
abundance: .
j_gene: TRBJ1-2
d_gene: .
v_gene: TRBV3-1/TRBV3-2

CDR3aa: CASSLEGVSGNTIYF
CDR3nt: TGTGCCAGCAGCCTAGAGGGAGTCTCTGGAAACACCATATATTTT
abundance: .
j_gene: TRBJ1-3
d_gene: .
v_gene: TRBV7-9

CDR3aa: CASSVDGQTNTGELFF
CDR3nt: TGTGCCAGCAGCGTAGACGGACAGACGAACACCGGGGAGCTGTTTTTT
abundance: .
j_gene: TRBJ2-2
d_gene: .
v_gene: TRBV9

CDR3aa: CASSFGGGRTGNTIYF
CDR3nt: TGTGCCAGCAGCTTTGGGGGGGGGCGAACTGGAAACACCATATATTTT
abundance: .
j_gene: TRBJ1-3
d_gene: .
v_gene: TRBV7-6

CDR3aa: CASSPGTGLGEQFF
CDR3nt: TGTGCCAGCAGCCCCGGGACAGGGCTCGGTGAGCAGTTCTTC
abundance: .
j_gene: TRBJ2-1
d_gene: TRBD1
v_gene: TRBV7-9

CDR3aa: CASSRGTGLNQPQHF
CDR3nt: TGTGCCAGCAGCCGGGGGACAGGGCTAAATCAGCCCCAGCATTTT
abundance: once
j_gene: TRBJ1-5
d_gene: TRBD1
v_gene: TRBV7-9

CDR3aa: CASSPSIDSANEKLFF
CDR3nt: TGTGCCAGCAGCCCTTCGATCGACAGCGCTAATGAAAAACTGTTTTTT
abundance: .
j_gene: TRBJ1-4
d_gene: .
v_gene: TRBV7-9

CDR3aa: CASSYESYNSPLHF
CDR3nt: TGTGCCAGCAGCTACGAGAGTTATAATTCACCCCTCCACTTT
abundance: .
j_gene: TRBJ1-6
d_gene: .
v_gene: TRBV7-3

CDR3aa: CASTRGAEDTEAFF
CDR3nt: TGCGCCAGCACCCGGGGGGCCGAGGACACTGAAGCTTTCTTT
abundance: .
j_gene: TRBJ1-1
d_gene: .
v_gene: TRBV10-1

CDR3aa: CSVARDRGYEQYF
CDR3nt: TGCAGCGTGGCCCGGGACAGGGGCTACGAGCAGTACTTC
abundance: .
j_gene: TRBJ2-7
d_gene: TRBD1
v_gene: TRBV29-1

CDR3aa: CASSVASVGGTNEKLFF
CDR3nt: TGTGCCAGCAGTGTAGCCTCCGTGGGGGGAACTAATGAAAAACTGTTTTTT
abundance: .
j_gene: TRBJ1-4
d_gene: .
v_gene: TRBV2

CDR3aa: CASGLGPGLNEKLFF
CDR3nt: TGTGCTAGTGGTTTGGGGCCGGGACTTAATGAAAAACTGTTTTTT
abundance: .
j_gene: TRBJ1-4
d_gene: .
v_gene: TRBV12-5

CDR3aa: CASSPSQGSMRGYTF
CDR3nt: TGTGCCAGCTCACCGTCGCAGGGTTCAATGCGTGGCTACACCTTC
abundance: .
j_gene: TRBJ1-2
d_gene: .
v_gene: TRBV18

CDR3aa: CASQLTGSRTDTQYF
CDR3nt: TGTGCCAGTCAGTTGACAGGATCTCGCACAGATACGCAGTATTTT
abundance: .
j_gene: TRBJ2-3
d_gene: .
v_gene: TRBV19

CDR3aa: CASSQVGTGDNTGELFF
CDR3nt: TGTGCCAGCAGCCAAGTCGGGACAGGGGATAACACCGGGGAGCTGTTTTTT
abundance: .
j_gene: TRBJ2-2
d_gene: TRBD1
v_gene: TRBV4-2

CDR3aa: CATSDTGDEQFF
CDR3nt: TGTGCCACCAGTGACACAGGGGATGAGCAGTTCTTC
abundance: .
j_gene: TRBJ2-1
d_gene: TRBD1
v_gene: TRBV24-1

CDR3aa: CATEQGSYNSPLHF
CDR3nt: TGTGCCACTGAACAGGGTTCCTATAATTCACCCCTCCACTTT
abundance: .
j_gene: TRBJ1-6
d_gene: .
v_gene: TRBV10-3

CDR3aa: CATSERLGRAFF
CDR3nt: TGTGCCACCAGTGAGCGACTCGGGAGGGCTTTCTTT
abundance: .
j_gene: TRBJ1-1
d_gene: .
v_gene: TRBV24-1

CDR3aa: CASSRGLNEQFF
CDR3nt: TGTGCCAGCAGTAGGGGACTCAATGAGCAGTTCTTC
abundance: medium-sized
j_gene: TRBJ2-1
d_gene: .
v_gene: TRBV27

CDR3aa: CASSVGRGRGPSGANVLTF
CDR3nt: TGCGCCAGCAGTGTCGGGCGGGGAAGAGGGCCCTCTGGGGCCAACGTCCTGACTTTC
abundance: .
j_gene: TRBJ2-6
d_gene: .
v_gene: TRBV10-2

CDR3aa: CASSLGAGGYGYTF
CDR3nt: TGCGCCAGCAGCTTGGGTGCAGGGGGGTATGGCTACACCTTC
abundance: few
j_gene: TRBJ1-2
d_gene: TRBD1
v_gene: TRBV5-1

CDR3aa: CAWSFLAGGPSGGELFF
CDR3nt: TGTGCCTGGAGCTTTCTAGCGGGGGGCCCCTCGGGCGGGGAGCTGTTTTTT
abundance: .
j_gene: TRBJ2-2
d_gene: TRBD2
v_gene: TRBV30

CDR3aa: CASSFSGTGFSSGNTIYF
CDR3nt: TGTGCCAGCAGCTTTTCCGGGACAGGATTTAGCTCTGGAAACACCATATATTTT
abundance: .
j_gene: TRBJ1-3
d_gene: TRBD1
v_gene: TRBV11-2

CDR3aa: CASRTGLNSPLHF
CDR3nt: TGTGCCAGTCGGACAGGGCTTAATTCACCCCTCCACTTT
abundance: .
j_gene: TRBJ1-6
d_gene: TRBD1
v_gene: TRBV19

CDR3aa: CASSPRLSNQPQHF
CDR3nt: TGTGCCAGCAGTCCGCGACTTTCGAATCAGCCCCAGCATTTT
abundance: .
j_gene: TRBJ1-5
d_gene: .
v_gene: TRBV27

CDR3aa: CASSEGQGHQPQHF
CDR3nt: TGTGCCAGCAGTGAAGGACAGGGGCACCAGCCCCAGCATTTT
abundance: .
j_gene: TRBJ1-5
d_gene: TRBD1
v_gene: TRBV2

CDR3aa: CASSVEAGTGSYEQYF
CDR3nt: TGTGCCAGCAGCGTAGAGGCAGGGACAGGTTCCTACGAGCAGTACTTC
abundance: .
j_gene: TRBJ2-7
d_gene: TRBD1
v_gene: TRBV9

CDR3aa: CSVAPVLAGNTEAFF
CDR3nt: TGCAGCGTTGCCCCAGTCCTCGCTGGGAACACTGAAGCTTTCTTT
abundance: .
j_gene: TRBJ1-1
d_gene: .
v_gene: TRBV29-1

CDR3aa: CASDSGRSPLHF
CDR3nt: TGTGCCAGCGACTCCGGGAGATCACCCCTCCACTTT
abundance: .
j_gene: TRBJ1-6
d_gene: .
v_gene: TRBV6-5